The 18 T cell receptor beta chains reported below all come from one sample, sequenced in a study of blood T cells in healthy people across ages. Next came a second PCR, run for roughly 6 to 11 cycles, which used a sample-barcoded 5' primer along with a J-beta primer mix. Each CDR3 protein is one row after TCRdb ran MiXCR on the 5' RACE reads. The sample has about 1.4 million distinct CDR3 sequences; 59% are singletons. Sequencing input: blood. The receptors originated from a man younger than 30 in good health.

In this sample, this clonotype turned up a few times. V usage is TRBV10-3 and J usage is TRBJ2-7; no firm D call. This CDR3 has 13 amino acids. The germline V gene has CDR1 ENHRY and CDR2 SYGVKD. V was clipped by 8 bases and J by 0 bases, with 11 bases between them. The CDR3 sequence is CAIAIDNSYEQYF. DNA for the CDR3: TGTGCCATCGCCATCGACAACTCCTACGAGCAGTACTTC.

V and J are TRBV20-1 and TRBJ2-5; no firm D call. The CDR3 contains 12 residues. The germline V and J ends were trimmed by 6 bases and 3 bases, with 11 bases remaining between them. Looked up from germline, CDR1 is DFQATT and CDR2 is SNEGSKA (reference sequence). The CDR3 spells CSATSRKETQYF. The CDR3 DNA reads TGCAGTGCCACTTCGAGAAAAGAGACCCAGTACTTC.

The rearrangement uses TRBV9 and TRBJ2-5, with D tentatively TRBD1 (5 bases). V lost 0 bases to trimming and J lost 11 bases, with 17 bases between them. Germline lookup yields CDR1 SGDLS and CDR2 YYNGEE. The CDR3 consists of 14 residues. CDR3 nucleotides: TGTGCCAGCAGCGTAGAGGGGCTAAGGAATGAGCAGTACTTC. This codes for CASSVEGLRNEQYF.

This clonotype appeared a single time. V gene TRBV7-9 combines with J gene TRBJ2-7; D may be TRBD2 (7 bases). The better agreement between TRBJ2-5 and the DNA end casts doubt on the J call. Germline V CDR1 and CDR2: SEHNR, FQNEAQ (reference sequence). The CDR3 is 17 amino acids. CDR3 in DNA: TGTGCCAGCAGCCGCTGGGTAGTCGGGGGGCCCACTTGGACCCAGTACTTC. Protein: CASSRWVVGGPTWTQYF.

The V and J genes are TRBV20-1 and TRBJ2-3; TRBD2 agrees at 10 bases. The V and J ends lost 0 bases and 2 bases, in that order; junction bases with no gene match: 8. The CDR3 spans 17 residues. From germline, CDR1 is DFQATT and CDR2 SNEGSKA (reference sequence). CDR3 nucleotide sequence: TGCAGTGCTAGAGATCCCTTTAGCGGGGGGAACACAGATACGCAGTATTTT. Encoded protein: CSARDPFSGGNTDTQYF.

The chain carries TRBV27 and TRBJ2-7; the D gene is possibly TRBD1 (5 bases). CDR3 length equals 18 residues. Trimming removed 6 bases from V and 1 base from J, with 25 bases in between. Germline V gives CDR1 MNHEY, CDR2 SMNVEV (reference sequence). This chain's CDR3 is CASSRVEVGVQGSYEQYF. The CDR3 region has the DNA TGTGCCAGCAGCCGGGTGGAAGTTGGAGTGCAGGGTTCCTACGAGCAGTACTTC.

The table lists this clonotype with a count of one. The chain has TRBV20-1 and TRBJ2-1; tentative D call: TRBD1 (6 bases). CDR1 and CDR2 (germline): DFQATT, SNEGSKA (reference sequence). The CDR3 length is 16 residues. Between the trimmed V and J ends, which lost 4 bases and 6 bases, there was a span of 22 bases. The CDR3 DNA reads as TGCAGTGCTACTTCAATCCTCAGGGGAAAGTTCAATGAGCAGTTCTTC. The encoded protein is CSATSILRGKFNEQFF.

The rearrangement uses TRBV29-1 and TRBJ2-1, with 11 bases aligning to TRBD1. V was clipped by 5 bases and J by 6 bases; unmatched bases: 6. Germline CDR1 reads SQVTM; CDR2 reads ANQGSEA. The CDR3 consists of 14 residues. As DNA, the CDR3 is TGCAGCGTTAACCTTGGGACAGGGGGCAATGAGCAGTTCTTC. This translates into CSVNLGTGGNEQFF.

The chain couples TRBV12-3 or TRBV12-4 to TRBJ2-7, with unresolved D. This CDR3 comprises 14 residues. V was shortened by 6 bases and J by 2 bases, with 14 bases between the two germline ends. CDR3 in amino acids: CASSPDLRAYEQYF. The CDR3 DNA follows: TGTGCCAGCAGCCCGGATCTAAGGGCCTACGAGCAGTACTTC.

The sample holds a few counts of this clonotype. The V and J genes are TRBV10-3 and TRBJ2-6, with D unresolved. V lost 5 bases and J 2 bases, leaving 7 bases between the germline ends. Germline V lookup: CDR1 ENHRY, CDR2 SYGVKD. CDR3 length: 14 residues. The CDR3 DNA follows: TGTGCCATCAGTACTGGGGCTGGGGCCAACGTCCTGACTTTC. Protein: CAISTGAGANVLTF.

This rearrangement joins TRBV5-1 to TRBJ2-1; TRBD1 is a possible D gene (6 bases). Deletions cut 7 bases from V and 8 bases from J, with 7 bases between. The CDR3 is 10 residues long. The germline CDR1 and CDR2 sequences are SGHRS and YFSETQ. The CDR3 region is CASAGDEQFF. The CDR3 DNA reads TGCGCCAGCGCAGGGGATGAGCAGTTCTTC.

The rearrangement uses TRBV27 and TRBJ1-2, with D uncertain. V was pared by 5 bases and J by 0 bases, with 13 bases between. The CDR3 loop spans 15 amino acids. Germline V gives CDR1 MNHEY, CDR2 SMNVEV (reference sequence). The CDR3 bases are TGTGCCAGCAGTCCCCGGGAGATTTCTAACTATGGCTACACCTTC. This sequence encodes CASSPREISNYGYTF.

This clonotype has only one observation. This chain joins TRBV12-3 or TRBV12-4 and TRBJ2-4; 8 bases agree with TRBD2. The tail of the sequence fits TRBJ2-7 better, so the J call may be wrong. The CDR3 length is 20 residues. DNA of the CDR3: TGTGCCAGCACCCAAGACCCGGGACTAGTCCGGCCCTTCCCCGCCTACGAGCAGTACTTC. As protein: CASTQDPGLVRPFPAYEQYF.

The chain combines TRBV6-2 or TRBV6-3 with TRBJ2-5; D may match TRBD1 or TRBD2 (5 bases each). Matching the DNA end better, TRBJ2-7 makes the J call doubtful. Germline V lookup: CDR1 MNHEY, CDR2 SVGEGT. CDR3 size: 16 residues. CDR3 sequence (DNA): TGTGCCAGCAGTTACTCCACCGGTCGGGGCCTCTACGAGCAGTACTTC. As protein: CASSYSTGRGLYEQYF.

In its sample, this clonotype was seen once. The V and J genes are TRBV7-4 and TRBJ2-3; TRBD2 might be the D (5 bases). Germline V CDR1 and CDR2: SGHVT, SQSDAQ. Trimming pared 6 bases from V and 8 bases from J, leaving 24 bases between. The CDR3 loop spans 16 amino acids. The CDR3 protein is CASSYVDYLRLVTQYF. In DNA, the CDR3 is TGTGCCAGCAGTTATGTTGACTACCTCCGTTTGGTTACGCAGTATTTT.

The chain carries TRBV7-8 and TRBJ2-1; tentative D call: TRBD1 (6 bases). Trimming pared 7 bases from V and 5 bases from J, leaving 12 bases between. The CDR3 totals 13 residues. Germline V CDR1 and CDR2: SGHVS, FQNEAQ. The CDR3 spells CASIEDSHNEQFF. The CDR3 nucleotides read TGTGCCAGCATCGAGGACAGCCACAATGAGCAGTTCTTC.

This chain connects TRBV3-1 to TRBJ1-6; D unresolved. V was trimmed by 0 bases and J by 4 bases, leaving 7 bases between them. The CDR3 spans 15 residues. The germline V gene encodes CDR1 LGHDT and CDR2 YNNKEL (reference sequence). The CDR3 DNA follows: TGTGCCAGCAGCCAAGAGCGCACTTATAATTCACCCCTCCACTTT. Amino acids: CASSQERTYNSPLHF.

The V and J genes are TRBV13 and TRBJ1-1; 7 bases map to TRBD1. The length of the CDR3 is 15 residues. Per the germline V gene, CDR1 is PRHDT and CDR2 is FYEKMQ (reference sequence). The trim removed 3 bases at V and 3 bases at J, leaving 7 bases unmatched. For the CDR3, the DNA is TGTGCCAGCAGCTTCGCAGGGGGACGTCACACTGAAGCTTTCTTT. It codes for CASSFAGGRHTEAFF.